This TCR beta chain was profiled in a study of control samples from healthy donors and cancer patients. Germline V gene lookup returns CDR1 SGHTA and CDR2 FQGNSA. The CDR3 is 16 amino acids. V lost 7 bases, J lost 3 bases, and 19 bases lay in between. Profiling relied on immunoSEQ multiplex PCR, and the TCRdb table lists in-frame clones only, not all of them. The table records tens of thousands of clones, roughly 80% of them present only once. Sequencing was performed on blood. The V and J genes are TRBV7-2 and TRBJ1-3; D is undetermined. The receptor was isolated from a man aged 55-75 years in good health. The CDR3 spells CASIKQPQVDGNTIYF. CDR3 DNA sequence: TGTGCCAGCATCAAACAGCCTCAGGTGGATGGAAACACCATATATTTT.